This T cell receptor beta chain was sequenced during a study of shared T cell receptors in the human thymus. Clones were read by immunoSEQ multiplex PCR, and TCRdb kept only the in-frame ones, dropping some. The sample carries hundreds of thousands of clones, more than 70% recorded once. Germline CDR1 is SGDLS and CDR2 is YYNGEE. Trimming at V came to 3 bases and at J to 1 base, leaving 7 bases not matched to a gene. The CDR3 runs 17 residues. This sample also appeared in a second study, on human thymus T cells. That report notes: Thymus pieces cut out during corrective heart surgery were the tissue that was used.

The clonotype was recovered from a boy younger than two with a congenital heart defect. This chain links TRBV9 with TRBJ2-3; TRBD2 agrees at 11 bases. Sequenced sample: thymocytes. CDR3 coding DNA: TGTGCCAGCAGCGGTTCCGGGACTAGCGGTGGCACAGATACGCAGTATTTT. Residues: CASSGSGTSGGTDTQYF.